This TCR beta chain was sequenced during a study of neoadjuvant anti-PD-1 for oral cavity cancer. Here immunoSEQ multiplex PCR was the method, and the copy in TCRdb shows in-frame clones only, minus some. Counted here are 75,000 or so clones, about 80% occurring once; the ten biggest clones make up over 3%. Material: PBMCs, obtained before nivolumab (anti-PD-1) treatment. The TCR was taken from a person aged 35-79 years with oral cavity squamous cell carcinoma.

The CDR3 DNA sequence: TGCGCCAGCAGCCAAGACCCTAAGAATGAAAAACTGTTTTTT. This encodes CASSQDPKNEKLFF. V usage is TRBV4-1 and J usage is TRBJ1-4; no firm D call. The V gene's germline CDR1 is MGHRA and CDR2 YSYEKL. V dropped 0 bases and J dropped 5 bases, with 7 bases sitting between them. The CDR3 totals 14 residues.